The rows below give T cell receptor beta chains drawn from one sample of a study of cytomegalovirus exposure and HLA in healthy donors. Assay used: immunoSEQ multiplex PCR; TCRdb lists only in-frame clones, some missing. The sample consists of 150,000 to 200,000 clones, over 80% of them appearing once. Specimen: PBMCs. The receptors were gathered from a man aged 50 or older in good health and CMV-seropositive. CDR3s include the opening cysteine and the closing phenylalanine or tryptophan. The order of the fields is D gene, J gene, V gene, clone size, CDR3 protein, CDR3 DNA. D genes are given only for firm matches. Only some rows state a clone size, as once, few, many or a class for expanded clones.

TRBD2	TRBJ2-3	TRBV4-3	.	CASSQDVVAGGTDTQYF	TGCGCCAGCAGCCAAGATGTGGTAGCGGGGGGTACAGATACGCAGTATTTT
TRBD2	TRBJ2-7	TRBV4-1	.	CASSLRLAGGLEQYF	TGCGCCAGCAGCCTCAGACTAGCGGGAGGGCTAGAGCAGTACTTC
.	TRBJ1-6	TRBV4-1	.	CASSQDGQSNSPLHF	TGCGCCAGCAGCCAAGACGGACAGTCTAATTCACCCCTCCACTTT
.	TRBJ1-2	TRBV29-1	.	CSVLTVNYGYTF	TGCAGCGTACTGACAGTTAACTATGGCTACACCTTC
TRBD1	TRBJ1-1	TRBV5-6	.	CASRPDRGRMNTEAFF	TGTGCCAGCAGACCGGACAGGGGGAGAATGAACACTGAAGCTTTCTTT
.	TRBJ1-5	TRBV13	once	CASSLGRRGGQPQHF	TGTGCCAGCAGCTTAGGACGCAGGGGTGGTCAGCCCCAGCATTTT
TRBD1	TRBJ1-6	TRBV5-6	.	CASSLGVRQGNNSPLHF	TGTGCCAGCAGCTTGGGCGTGCGACAGGGGAATAATTCGCCCCTCCACTTT
TRBD1	TRBJ2-7	TRBV7-9	.	CASSLPGQGAYEQYF	TGTGCCAGCAGCTTACCGGGACAGGGGGCCTACGAGCAGTACTTC
TRBD1	TRBJ2-1	TRBV4-1	.	CASSSSGQEIYNEQFF	TGCGCCAGCAGCTCATCCGGACAGGAAATCTACAATGAGCAGTTCTTC
.	TRBJ1-5	TRBV5-8	.	CASSLTASAVSNQPQHF	TGTGCCAGCAGCTTGACTGCCTCCGCTGTTAGCAATCAGCCCCAGCATTTT
.	TRBJ1-6	TRBV28	.	CASAPPGTNNSPLHF	TGTGCCAGCGCACCGCCCGGGACTAATAATTCCCCCCTCCACTTT
TRBD2	TRBJ2-1	TRBV9	.	CASSVADGLAGGENNEQFF	TGTGCCAGCAGCGTAGCTGACGGACTAGCGGGGGGGGAAAACAATGAGCAGTTCTTC
.	TRBJ2-3	TRBV6-5	.	CASSFRETDTQYF	TGTGCCAGCAGTTTCAGGGAAACAGATACGCAGTATTTT
TRBD2	TRBJ2-3	TRBV7-6	few	CASSSQAGTSRKLDTQYF	TGTGCCAGCAGCTCCCAAGCCGGGACTAGCAGGAAATTAGATACGCAGTATTTT
TRBD2	TRBJ2-7	TRBV6-5	.	CASRGTSGPYEQYF	TGTGCCAGCAGAGGGACTAGCGGACCCTACGAGCAGTACTTC
TRBD2	TRBJ2-2	TRBV28	.	CASSLGGAGELFF	TGTGCCAGCAGTTTAGGGGGGGCCGGGGAGCTGTTTTTT
.	TRBJ1-2	TRBV28	.	CASSLGGRGYTF	TGTGCCAGCAGTTTAGGCGGGCGGGGCTACACCTTC
.	TRBJ2-7	TRBV27	.	CASSPPLLAGRSYEQYF	TGTGCCAGCAGCCCACCCTTGTTGGCGGGCCGTTCCTACGAGCAGTACTTC
TRBD1	TRBJ1-5	TRBV30	.	CAWSGGDRRRPQHF	TGTGCCTGGAGTGGTGGGGACAGGAGGAGACCCCAGCATTTT
.	TRBJ2-5	TRBV5-1	.	CASSSGGSETQYF	TGCGCCAGCAGCTCCGGAGGTTCAGAGACCCAGTACTTC